The 8 T cell receptor beta chains reported below all come from one sample, sequenced in a study of blood T cells in healthy people across ages. Primers used in a second PCR of about 6 to 12 cycles were a sample-barcoded 5' primer and a J-beta primer mix. TCRdb itself ran the 5' RACE reads through MiXCR, one entry per CDR3 protein. Altogether some 850,000 distinct CDR3 sequences are present, 20% to 30% being singletons, with the ten largest covering about 2.9%. This same sample was also taken into another study, of T cells of mothers and their children.

Sequenced input: blood. The receptors were sampled from a boy aged 5-17 years in good health.

This clonotype was detected a few times. The V call is TRBV12-3 or TRBV12-4, the J call TRBJ2-1; 11 bases are shared with TRBD2. The J segment lost 2 bases and the V segment lost 3 bases, leaving 15 bases of the junction unmatched. The CDR3 is 20 amino acids. The DNA for the CDR3 is TGTGCCAGCAGTTTGAATTTGCTAGCGGGGGGCCCGGGACCCTACAATGAGCAGTTCTTC. It is translated as CASSLNLLAGGPGPYNEQFF.

The CDR3 region is CASSSLAGAFYNEQFF. In DNA, the CDR3 is TGTGCCAGCAGCTCCCTAGCGGGGGCCTTCTACAATGAGCAGTTCTTC. The chain carries TRBV5-5 and TRBJ2-1; TRBD2 matches 10 bases. This CDR3 is built from 16 residues. The V and J ends lost 3 bases and 3 bases, in that order; junction bases with no gene match: 6. CDR1 and CDR2 (germline): SGHKS, YYEKEE (reference sequence).

This clonotype was seen a few times. The chain has TRBV7-9 and TRBJ2-3; D unresolved. Germline CDR1 and CDR2: SEHNR and FQNEAQ (reference sequence). The CDR3 extends over 13 amino acids. Trimming cost V 5 bases and J 5 bases, with 11 bases left between them. CDR3 sequence (DNA): TGTGCCAGCAGCGCCCCCTCCGGAGATACGCAGTATTTT. Protein: CASSAPSGDTQYF.

Turning to this clonotype: The CDR3 carries no conserved terminal phenylalanine or tryptophan, so it likely arises from a read error. This chain uses TRBV12-3 or TRBV12-4 with TRBJ2-1, with D maybe TRBD2 (6 bases). Between the trimmed V and J ends, which lost 7 bases and 2 bases, there was a span of 15 bases. The CDR3 length is 15 residues. CDR3 sequence reads: CASTETRRAYNEQFL. The CDR3 nucleotides are TGTGCCAGCACCGAGACTAGACGCGCCTACAATGAGCAGTTCCTC.

This clonotype has a handful of counts. J is TRBJ2-5 and V is TRBV20-1, with TRBD2 identical over 15 bases. CDR1 DFQATT and CDR2 SNEGSKA come from the germline V gene (reference sequence). The V gene end was trimmed by 4 bases and the J gene end by 2 bases; junction bases not matched to a gene: 8. This CDR3 comprises 17 residues. The CDR3 DNA reads TGCAGTGCTACGCCGGGACTAGCGGGGGGACTTCAAGAGACCCAGTACTTC. It encodes CSATPGLAGGLQETQYF.

The CDR3 protein is CAWSEEGGEGYGYTF. The CDR3 nucleotides are TGTGCCTGGAGTGAGGAAGGGGGCGAGGGTTATGGCTACACCTTC. V gene TRBV30 combines with J gene TRBJ1-2; 7 nucleotides match TRBD1. The CDR3 contains 15 residues. CDR1 and CDR2 from the germline V gene are GTSNPN and SVGIG (reference sequence). The V gene end was trimmed by 1 base and the J gene end by 5 bases; junction bases not matched to a gene: 10.

The rearrangement joins TRBV13 to TRBJ2-5, with no clear D. With the DNA end fitting TRBJ2-1 better, the J assignment may be wrong. The CDR3 consists of 13 residues. The germline gives CDR1 PRHDT, CDR2 FYEKMQ (reference sequence). The CDR3 region is CASSFLKYNEQFF. CDR3 bases: TGTGCCAGCAGCTTCCTAAAATACAATGAGCAGTTCTTC.

This chain uses TRBV3-1 with TRBJ1-2; D is perhaps TRBD1 (6 bases). Germline V gene data show CDR1 as LGHDT and CDR2 as YNNKEL (reference sequence). The CDR3 runs to 14 residues. The V end lost 4 bases, the J end lost 8 bases, and 17 bases lay between the germline ends. CDR3 sequence: CASSPLTGRSGYTF. CDR3 DNA: TGTGCCAGCAGCCCGCTCACAGGGAGGAGCGGCTACACCTTC.